This T cell receptor (beta chain) was identified during a study of sequential checkpoint blockade in melanoma. Study as a whole: Both treatment sequences were followed by maintenance nivolumab.

Treatment defined: randomized to nivolumab then ipilimumab (arm A) or the reverse (arm B). From thawed PBMCs, live CD3+CD8+ cells negative for CD19 and CD56 were sorted. Germline values: CDR1 DFQATT, CDR2 SNEGSKA (reference sequence). V shed 3 bases and J shed 7 bases, with 6 bases lying between them. The CDR3 has 11 amino acids. TCRdb's table, derived via immunoSEQ multiplex PCR, lists solely in-frame clones and lacks some. Among some 6,000 clones listed, roughly 85% were seen once. The sequencing here drew on CD8+ T cells sorted from blood (inferred from file names), taken from a patient given nivolumab and ipilimumab in sequence. This sequence was found in a human donor with melanoma. V is TRBV20-1 and J is TRBJ2-2; no firm D call. CDR3 amino acids: CSASSVGELFF. CDR3 DNA: TGCAGTGCTAGTTCGGTCGGGGAGCTGTTTTTT.